This T cell receptor (beta chain) is from a study of beta chain features in type 1 diabetes. Central memory, naive, regulatory and stem cell-like memory CD4+ cells were sorted by CD45RO/CCR7/CD25/CD127/CD95/CD27. Of the isolated RNA, all was reverse transcribed, and so the sequenced material was expressed TCRB transcripts. Profiling relied on immunoSEQ multiplex PCR, and the TCRdb table lists in-frame clones only, not all of them. The repertoire includes a few hundred thousand clones, roughly an eighth of them detected once, and about 0.016% sits in the top ten. This clone was seen more than once but under ten times. The target antigen is unknown. At the DNA level, this CDR3 is encoded by other sequences in the same sample as well. The V gene end was trimmed by 3 bases and the J gene end by 4 bases; junction bases not matched to a gene: 3. The CDR3 is 14 amino acids. Germline values: CDR1 KGHSH, CDR2 LQKENI.

General observations from the study: People with Type 1 diabetes carried modestly yet significantly shorter TCRB CDR3s in all four CD4+ subsets.

V is TRBV18 and J is TRBJ2-7, with 10 bases lining up with TRBD2. Sequenced: naive CD4+ T cells from blood. The TCR originated in a man aged 30 to 39 with type 1 diabetes. The CDR3 region is CASSPGLADYEQYF. CDR3 bases: TGTGCCAGCTCACCCGGACTAGCGGATTACGAGCAGTACTTC.